This TCR beta chain was obtained from a study of chemoradiotherapy in HPV16-positive cancers (dated 2022 in TCRdb). With regard to the full study: Candidate HPV-specific T-cell clones and common TCR motifs were defined through functional T-cell assays on cells from a couple of HPV16-positive patients. Whether T-cell immunity against the HPV oncoproteins E6 and E7 changes during chemoradiotherapy and whether survival is affected by this immunity were examined in the study. The candidate HPV-specific TCRs and motifs were then tracked in TCR repertoires from more than 85 patients with HPV-related cancers. Beyond this particular receptor, the publication reports: In HPV16-positive patients, expansion of HPV-responsive T cells during chemoradiotherapy was associated with improved recurrence-free survival. Expansion of candidate HPV-specific clones and E7-related TCR motifs was observed in the tumor microenvironment during treatment, whereas no such expansion was observed for non-HPV-specific T cells. Only a couple of HPV16-positive patients were used to derive the functional definition of HPV-specific T cells, and the survival association was reported for HPV16-positive patients.

Libraries were made using the immunoSEQ multiplex PCR assay. TCRdb obtained this table from immuneACCESS and retained in-frame rearrangements with V and J assigned. These tables miss some clones; where compared with another copy, unresolved V genes account for less than half of the shortfall, and the remainder is unexplained. Counted in this sample were thousands of clones; roughly 80% of them appeared once. Around 3% of the sample is taken by the ten largest. With regard to this clone: Its antigen is not yet known. No clone much larger than this one lies a single base away; base qualities are absent.

Repertoires were sampled repeatedly over the course of chemoradiotherapy so that clonal expansion in the tumor microenvironment could be followed. Measured from the cysteine to the phenylalanine, the CDR3 is 11 residues long. Only the CDR3 DNA is retained, 33 bases long and in frame from the first base. CDR1 and CDR2 are read off the germline V gene as MNHEY and SVGAGI. Trimming removed 7 bases from V and 6 bases from J, leaving 6 bases between the germline ends. The TCR originated in a human donor with HPV-associated anogenital cancer. This receptor chain uses TRBV6-5 and TRBJ2-2; the D gene is unclear. The source material was tumor tissue, sampled from a patient who underwent chemoradiotherapy. The CDR3 corresponds to CASIGPGELFF. Read as DNA, the sequence is TGTGCCAGCATCGGGCCCGGGGAGCTGTTTTTT.